The next 7 T cell receptor beta chains were all read from a single sample in a study of early T cells in non-severe SARS-CoV-2 infection. TCRdb independently ran MiXCR on the 5' RACE reads; one entry per CDR3 protein. The table shows roughly 17,000 distinct CDR3 sequences, with about 5.5% occurring only once. The sample consisted of whole blood. These receptors were taken from an adult who was a healthcare worker with PCR-confirmed SARS-CoV-2 infection or an uninfected control (not recorded which).

This clonotype was counted at least ten times. The chain uses TRBV30 and TRBJ2-1; TRBD2 aligns across 10 bases. This CDR3 region has 14 residues. V lost 7 bases and J lost 5; bases outside the gene matches: 8. Looked up from germline, CDR1 is GTSNPN and CDR2 is SVGIG (reference sequence). CDR3: CAYGRLAGNNEQFF. The DNA for the CDR3 is TGTGCCTACGGGCGACTAGCGGGTAACAATGAGCAGTTCTTC.

This clonotype has at least ten counts. The chain couples TRBV29-1 to TRBJ1-2; perhaps TRBD1 as D (5 bases). Trimming took off 5 bases at V and 2 bases at J, with 9 bases between the two ends. The CDR3 is 12 amino acids. From germline, CDR1 is SQVTM and CDR2 ANQGSEA. This CDR3 is CSVQGANYGYTF. The CDR3 region has the DNA TGCAGCGTTCAGGGTGCCAACTATGGCTACACCTTC.

This clonotype was picked up many times. V gene TRBV6-1 combines with J gene TRBJ1-5; D perhaps matches TRBD1 (5 bases). Germline loops: CDR1 MNHNS, CDR2 SASEGT. The CDR3 is 13 residues long. V gave up 6 bases and J gave up 4 bases, with 10 bases separating them. CDR3 nucleotide sequence: TGTGCCAGCAGCGACAGTTTTAATCAGCCCCAGCATTTT. This sequence encodes CASSDSFNQPQHF.

The rearrangement links TRBV30 to TRBJ1-1; a possible D gene is TRBD1 (6 bases). V lost 2 bases and J lost 4, with 11 bases in between. CDR3 size: 13 residues. Per germline, CDR1 GTSNPN and CDR2 SVGIG (reference sequence). The CDR3 DNA sequence: TGTGCCTGGAGTATCGGGGGCTTCACTGAAGCTTTCTTT. This gives the protein CAWSIGGFTEAFF. Filled out from reference TRBV30 and TRBJ1-1, the complete variable domain reads SQTIHQWPATLVQPVGSPLSLECTVEGTSNPNLYWYRQAAGRGLQLLFYSVGIGQISSEVPQNLSASRPQDRQFILSSKKLLLSDSGFYLCAWSIGGFTEAFFGQGTRLTVV.

This clonotype was counted ten times or more. The V gene is TRBV7-9, the J gene TRBJ1-1; maybe TRBD1 (5 bases). Trimming pared 1 base from V and 6 bases from J, leaving 15 bases between. There are 15 residues in the CDR3. Germline V gene data show CDR1 as SEHNR and CDR2 as FQNEAQ (reference sequence). The CDR3 sequence: CASSLEGRVGAEAFF. The DNA of the CDR3 is TGTGCCAGCAGCTTAGAGGGCAGGGTCGGCGCTGAAGCTTTCTTT.

This clonotype ranks as medium-sized (0.01 to 0.1%). The V gene is TRBV12-3 or TRBV12-4, the J gene TRBJ1-5; tentatively, D is TRBD1 (6 bases). There are 17 residues in the CDR3. The germline V and J ends were trimmed by 8 bases and 4 bases, with 24 bases remaining between them. CDR3 residues: CASAPQYTGQLNQPQHF. The CDR3 DNA sequence: TGTGCCAGCGCCCCACAATACACCGGACAGCTTAATCAGCCCCAGCATTTT.

This chain links TRBV3-1 with TRBJ2-1, with 9 bases identical to TRBD2. CDR1 and CDR2 (germline): LGHDT, YNNKEL (reference sequence). There are 16 residues in the CDR3. With 0 bases clipped from V and 7 bases from J, the junction kept 7 bases outside the gene matches. CDR3 sequence: CASSQDPAGGGNEQFF. CDR3 in DNA: TGTGCCAGCAGCCAAGATCCAGCGGGAGGAGGTAATGAGCAGTTCTTC.